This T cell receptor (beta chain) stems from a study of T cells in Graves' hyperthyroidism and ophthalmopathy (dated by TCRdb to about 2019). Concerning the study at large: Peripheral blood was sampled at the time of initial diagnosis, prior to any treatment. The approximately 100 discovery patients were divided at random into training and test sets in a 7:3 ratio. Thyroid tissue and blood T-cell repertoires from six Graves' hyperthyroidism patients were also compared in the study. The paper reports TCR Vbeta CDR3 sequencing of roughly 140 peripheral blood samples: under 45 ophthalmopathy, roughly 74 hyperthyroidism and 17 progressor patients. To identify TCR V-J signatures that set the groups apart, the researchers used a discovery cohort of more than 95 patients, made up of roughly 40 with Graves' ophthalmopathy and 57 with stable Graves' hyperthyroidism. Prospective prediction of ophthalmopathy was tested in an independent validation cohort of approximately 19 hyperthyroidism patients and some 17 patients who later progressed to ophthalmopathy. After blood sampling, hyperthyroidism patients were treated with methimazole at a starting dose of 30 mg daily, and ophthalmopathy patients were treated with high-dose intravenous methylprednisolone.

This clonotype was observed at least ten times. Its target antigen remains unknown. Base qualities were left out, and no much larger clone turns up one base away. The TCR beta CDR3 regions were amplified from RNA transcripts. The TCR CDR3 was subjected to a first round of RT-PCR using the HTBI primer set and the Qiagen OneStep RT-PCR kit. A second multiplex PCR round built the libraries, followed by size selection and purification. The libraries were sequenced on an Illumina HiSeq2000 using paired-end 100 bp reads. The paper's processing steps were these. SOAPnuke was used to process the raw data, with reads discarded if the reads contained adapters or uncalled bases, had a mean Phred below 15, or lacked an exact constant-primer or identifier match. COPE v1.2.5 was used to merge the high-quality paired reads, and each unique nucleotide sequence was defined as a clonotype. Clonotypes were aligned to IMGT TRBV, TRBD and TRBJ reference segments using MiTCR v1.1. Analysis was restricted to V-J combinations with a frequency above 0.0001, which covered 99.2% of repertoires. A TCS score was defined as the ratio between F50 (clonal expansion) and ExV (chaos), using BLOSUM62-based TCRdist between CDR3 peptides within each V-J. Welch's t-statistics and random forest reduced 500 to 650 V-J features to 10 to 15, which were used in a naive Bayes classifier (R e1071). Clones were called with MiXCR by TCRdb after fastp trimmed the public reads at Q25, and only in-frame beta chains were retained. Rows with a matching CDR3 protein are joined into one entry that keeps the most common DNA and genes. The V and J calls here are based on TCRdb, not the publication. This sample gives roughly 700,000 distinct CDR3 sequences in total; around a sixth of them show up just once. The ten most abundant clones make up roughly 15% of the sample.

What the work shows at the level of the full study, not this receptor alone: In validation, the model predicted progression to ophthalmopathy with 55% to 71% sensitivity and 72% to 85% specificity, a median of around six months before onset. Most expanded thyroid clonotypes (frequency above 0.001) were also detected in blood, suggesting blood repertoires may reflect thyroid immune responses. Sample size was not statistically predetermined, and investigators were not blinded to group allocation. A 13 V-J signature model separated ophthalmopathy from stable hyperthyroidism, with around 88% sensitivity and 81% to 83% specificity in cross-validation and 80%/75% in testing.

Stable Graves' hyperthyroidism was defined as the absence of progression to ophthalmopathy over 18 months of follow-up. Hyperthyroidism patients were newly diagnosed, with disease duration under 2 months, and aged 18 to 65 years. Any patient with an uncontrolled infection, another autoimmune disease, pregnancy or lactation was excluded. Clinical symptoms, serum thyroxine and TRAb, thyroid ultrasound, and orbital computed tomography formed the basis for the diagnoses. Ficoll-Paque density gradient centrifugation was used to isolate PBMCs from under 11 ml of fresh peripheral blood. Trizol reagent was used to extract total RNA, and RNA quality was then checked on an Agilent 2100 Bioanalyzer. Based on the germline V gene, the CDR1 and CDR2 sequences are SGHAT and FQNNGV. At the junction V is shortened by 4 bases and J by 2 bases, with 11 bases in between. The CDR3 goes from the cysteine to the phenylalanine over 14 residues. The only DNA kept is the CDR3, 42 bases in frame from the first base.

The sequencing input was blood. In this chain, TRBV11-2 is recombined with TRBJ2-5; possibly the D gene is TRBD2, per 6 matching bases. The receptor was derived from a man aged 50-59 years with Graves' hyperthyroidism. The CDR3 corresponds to CASSSGLKQETQYF. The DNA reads TGTGCCAGCAGCTCGGGACTCAAGCAAGAGACCCAGTACTTC.